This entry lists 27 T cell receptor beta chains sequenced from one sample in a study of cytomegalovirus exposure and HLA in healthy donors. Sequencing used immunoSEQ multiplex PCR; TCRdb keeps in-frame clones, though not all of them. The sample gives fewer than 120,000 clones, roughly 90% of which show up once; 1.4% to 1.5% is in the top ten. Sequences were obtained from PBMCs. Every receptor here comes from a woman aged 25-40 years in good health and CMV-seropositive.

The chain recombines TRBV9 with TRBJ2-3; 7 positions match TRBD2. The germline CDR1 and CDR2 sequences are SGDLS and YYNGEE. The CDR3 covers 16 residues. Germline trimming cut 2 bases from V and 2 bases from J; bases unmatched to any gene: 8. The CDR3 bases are TGTGCCAGCAGCGTCCTTAGGGCGGGGGACACAGATACGCAGTATTTT. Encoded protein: CASSVLRAGDTDTQYF.

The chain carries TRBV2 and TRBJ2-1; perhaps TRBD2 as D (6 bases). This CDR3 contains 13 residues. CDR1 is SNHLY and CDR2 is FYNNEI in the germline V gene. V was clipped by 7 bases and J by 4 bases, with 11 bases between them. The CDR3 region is CASNRDLYNEQFF. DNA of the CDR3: TGTGCCAGCAACCGGGACTTATACAATGAGCAGTTCTTC. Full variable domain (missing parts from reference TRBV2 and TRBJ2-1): EPEVTQTPSHQVTQMGQEVILRCVPISNHLYFYWYRQILGQKVEFLVSFYNNEISEKSEIFDDQFSVERPDGSNFTLKIRSTKLEDSAMYFCASNRDLYNEQFFGPGTRLTVL.

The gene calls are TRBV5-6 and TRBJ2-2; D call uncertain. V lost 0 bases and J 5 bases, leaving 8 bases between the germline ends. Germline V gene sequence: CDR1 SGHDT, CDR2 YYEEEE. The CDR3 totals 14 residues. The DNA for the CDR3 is TGTGCCAGCAGCTTGGCCCCGCGGACCGGGGAGCTGTTTTTT. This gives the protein CASSLAPRTGELFF.

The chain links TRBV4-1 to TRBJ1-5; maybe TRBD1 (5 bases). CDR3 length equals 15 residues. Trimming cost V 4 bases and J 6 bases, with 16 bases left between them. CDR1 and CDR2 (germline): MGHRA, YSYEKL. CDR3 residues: CASSPPGGEGQPQHF. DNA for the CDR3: TGCGCCAGCAGCCCCCCGGGGGGGGAGGGTCAGCCCCAGCATTTT.

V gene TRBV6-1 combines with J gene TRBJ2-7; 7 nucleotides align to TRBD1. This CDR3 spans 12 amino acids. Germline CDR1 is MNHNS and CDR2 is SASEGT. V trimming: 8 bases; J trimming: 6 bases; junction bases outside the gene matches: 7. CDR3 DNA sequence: TGTGCCAGCTGGGACAGCTTCAGCGAGCAGTACTTC. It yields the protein CASWDSFSEQYF.

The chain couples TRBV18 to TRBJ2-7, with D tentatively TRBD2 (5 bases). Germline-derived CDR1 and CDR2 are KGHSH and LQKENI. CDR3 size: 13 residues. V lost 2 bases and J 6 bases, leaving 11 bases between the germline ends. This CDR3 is CASSPGFGGEQYF. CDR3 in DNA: TGTGCCAGCTCACCAGGTTTCGGAGGCGAGCAGTACTTC. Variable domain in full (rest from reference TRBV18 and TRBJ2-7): NAGVMQNPRHLVRRRGQEARLRCSPMKGHSHVYWYRQLPEEGLKFMVYLQKENIIDESGMPKERFSAEFPKEGPSILRIQQVVRGDSAAYFCASSPGFGGEQYFGPGTRLTVT.

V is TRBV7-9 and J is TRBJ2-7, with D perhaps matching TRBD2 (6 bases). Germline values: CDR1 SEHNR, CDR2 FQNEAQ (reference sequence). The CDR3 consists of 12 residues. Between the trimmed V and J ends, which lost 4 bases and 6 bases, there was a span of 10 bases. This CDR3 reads CASSSGVAEQYF. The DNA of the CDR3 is TGTGCCAGCAGCTCGGGAGTAGCCGAGCAGTACTTC.

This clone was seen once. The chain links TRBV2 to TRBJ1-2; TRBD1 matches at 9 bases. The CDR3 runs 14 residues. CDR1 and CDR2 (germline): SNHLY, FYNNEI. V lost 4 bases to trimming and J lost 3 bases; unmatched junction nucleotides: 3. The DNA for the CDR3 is TGTGCCAGCAGTGCGGGACAGGGCTACTATGGCTACACCTTC. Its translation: CASSAGQGYYGYTF.

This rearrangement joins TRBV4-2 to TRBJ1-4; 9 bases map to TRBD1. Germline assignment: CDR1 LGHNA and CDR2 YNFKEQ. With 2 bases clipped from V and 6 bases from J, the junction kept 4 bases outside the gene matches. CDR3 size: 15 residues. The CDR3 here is CASSQLGQGDEKLFF. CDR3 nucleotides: TGTGCCAGCAGCCAACTGGGACAGGGTGATGAAAAACTGTTTTTT.

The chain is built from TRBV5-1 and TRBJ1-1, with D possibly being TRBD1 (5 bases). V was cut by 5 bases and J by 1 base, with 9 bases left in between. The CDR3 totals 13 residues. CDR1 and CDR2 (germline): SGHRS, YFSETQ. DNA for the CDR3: TGCGCCAGCAGATACCAGGGGAACACTGAAGCTTTCTTT. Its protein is CASRYQGNTEAFF. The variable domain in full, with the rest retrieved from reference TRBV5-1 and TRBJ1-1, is KAGVTQTPRYLIKTRGQQVTLSCSPISGHRSVSWYQQTPGQGLQFLFEYFSETQRNKGNFPGRFSGRQFSNSRSEMNVSTLELGDSALYLCASRYQGNTEAFFGQGTRLTVV.

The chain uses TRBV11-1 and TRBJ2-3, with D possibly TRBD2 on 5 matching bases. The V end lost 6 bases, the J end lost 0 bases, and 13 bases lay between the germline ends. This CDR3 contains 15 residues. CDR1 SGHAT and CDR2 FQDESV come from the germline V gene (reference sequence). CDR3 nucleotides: TGTGCCAGCAGACGGACTCGAATAAGCACAGATACGCAGTATTTT. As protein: CASRRTRISTDTQYF.

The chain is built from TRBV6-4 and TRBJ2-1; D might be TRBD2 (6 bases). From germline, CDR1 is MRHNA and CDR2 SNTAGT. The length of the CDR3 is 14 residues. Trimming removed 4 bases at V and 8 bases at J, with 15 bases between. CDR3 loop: CASSVGFGGDEQFF. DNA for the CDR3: TGTGCCAGCAGTGTGGGATTCGGGGGTGATGAGCAGTTCTTC.

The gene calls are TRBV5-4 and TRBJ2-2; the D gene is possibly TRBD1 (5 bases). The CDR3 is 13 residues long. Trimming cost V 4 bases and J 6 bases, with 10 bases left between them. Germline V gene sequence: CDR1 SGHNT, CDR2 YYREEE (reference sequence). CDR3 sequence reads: CASSPKGAGELFF. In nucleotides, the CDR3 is TGTGCCAGCAGCCCGAAAGGGGCCGGGGAGCTGTTTTTT.

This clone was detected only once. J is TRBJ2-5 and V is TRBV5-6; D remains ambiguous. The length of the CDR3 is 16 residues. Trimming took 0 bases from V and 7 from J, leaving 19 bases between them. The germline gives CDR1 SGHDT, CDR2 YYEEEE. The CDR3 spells CASSLAGSWNPGTQYF. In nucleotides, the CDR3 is TGTGCCAGCAGCTTGGCCGGGTCTTGGAACCCGGGGACCCAGTACTTC.

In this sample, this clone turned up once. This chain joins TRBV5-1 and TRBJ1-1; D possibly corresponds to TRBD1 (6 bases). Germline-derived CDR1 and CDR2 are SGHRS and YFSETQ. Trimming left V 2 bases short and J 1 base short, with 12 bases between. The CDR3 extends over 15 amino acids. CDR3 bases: TGCGCCAGCAGCTTCACAGGGATGACGAACACTGAAGCTTTCTTT. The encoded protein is CASSFTGMTNTEAFF.

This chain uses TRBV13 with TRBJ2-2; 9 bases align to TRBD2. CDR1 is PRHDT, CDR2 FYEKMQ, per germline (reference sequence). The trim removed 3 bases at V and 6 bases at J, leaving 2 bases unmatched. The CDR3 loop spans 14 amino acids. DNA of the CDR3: TGTGCCAGCAGCTTTAGCGGGAGTCCCGGGGAGCTGTTTTTT. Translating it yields CASSFSGSPGELFF.

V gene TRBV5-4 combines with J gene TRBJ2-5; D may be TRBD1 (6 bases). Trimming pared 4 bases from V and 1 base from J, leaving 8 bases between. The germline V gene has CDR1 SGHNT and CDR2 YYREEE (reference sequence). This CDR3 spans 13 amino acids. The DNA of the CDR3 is TGTGCCAGCAGCGGGGACATCCAAGAGACCCAGTACTTC. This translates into CASSGDIQETQYF.

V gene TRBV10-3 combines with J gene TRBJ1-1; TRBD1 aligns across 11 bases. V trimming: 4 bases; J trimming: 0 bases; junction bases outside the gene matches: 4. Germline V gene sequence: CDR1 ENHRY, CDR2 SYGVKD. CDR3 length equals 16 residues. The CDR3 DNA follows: TGTGCCATCAGTGGGACAGGGGGCAGGATGAACACTGAAGCTTTCTTT. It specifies CAISGTGGRMNTEAFF.

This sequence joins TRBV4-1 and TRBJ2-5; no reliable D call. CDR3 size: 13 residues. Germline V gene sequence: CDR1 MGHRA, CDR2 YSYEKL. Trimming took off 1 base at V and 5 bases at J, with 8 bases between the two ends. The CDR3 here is CASSQARLETQYF. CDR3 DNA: TGCGCCAGCAGCCAAGCCAGACTGGAGACCCAGTACTTC.

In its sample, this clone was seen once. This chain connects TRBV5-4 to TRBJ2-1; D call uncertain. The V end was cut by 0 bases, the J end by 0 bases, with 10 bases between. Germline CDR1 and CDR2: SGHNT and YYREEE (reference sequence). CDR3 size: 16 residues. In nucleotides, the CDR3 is TGTGCCAGCAGCTTGGGAGGCGGAAGCTCCTACAATGAGCAGTTCTTC. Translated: CASSLGGGSSYNEQFF.

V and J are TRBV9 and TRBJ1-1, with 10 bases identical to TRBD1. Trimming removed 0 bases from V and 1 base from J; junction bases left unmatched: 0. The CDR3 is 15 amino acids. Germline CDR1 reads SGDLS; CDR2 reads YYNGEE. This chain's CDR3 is CASSVGTGGNTEAFF. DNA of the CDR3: TGTGCCAGCAGCGTAGGGACAGGGGGGAACACTGAAGCTTTCTTT.

The CDR3 DNA reads as TGTGCCAGCAGCTTGGCCACCGGGACAGGGAGCGAAAAACTGTTTTTT. Amino acid sequence: CASSLATGTGSEKLFF. The rearrangement joins TRBV7-8 to TRBJ1-4; 9 bases align to TRBD1. Per germline, CDR1 SGHVS and CDR2 FQNEAQ. With 3 bases clipped from V and 8 bases from J, the junction kept 10 bases outside the gene matches. This CDR3 has 16 amino acids.

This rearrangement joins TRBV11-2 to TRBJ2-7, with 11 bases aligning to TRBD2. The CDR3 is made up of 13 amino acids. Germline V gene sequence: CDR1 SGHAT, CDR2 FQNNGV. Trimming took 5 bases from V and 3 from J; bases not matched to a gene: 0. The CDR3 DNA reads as TGTGCCAGCAGCGGGACTAGCGGCTACGAGCAGTACTTC. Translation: CASSGTSGYEQYF.

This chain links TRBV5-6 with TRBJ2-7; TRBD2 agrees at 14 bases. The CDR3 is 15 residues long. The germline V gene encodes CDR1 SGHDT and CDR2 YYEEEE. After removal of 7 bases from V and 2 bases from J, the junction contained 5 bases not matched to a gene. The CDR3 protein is CASAGLAGGAYEQYF. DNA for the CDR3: TGTGCCAGCGCAGGACTAGCGGGAGGAGCCTACGAGCAGTACTTC.

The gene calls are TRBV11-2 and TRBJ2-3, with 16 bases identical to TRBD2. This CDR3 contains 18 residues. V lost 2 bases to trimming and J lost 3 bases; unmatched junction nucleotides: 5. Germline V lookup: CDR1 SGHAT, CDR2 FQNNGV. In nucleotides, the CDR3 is TGTGCCAGCAGCTTAACCGGGACTAGCGGGAGGGTGACAGATACGCAGTATTTT. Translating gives CASSLTGTSGRVTDTQYF.

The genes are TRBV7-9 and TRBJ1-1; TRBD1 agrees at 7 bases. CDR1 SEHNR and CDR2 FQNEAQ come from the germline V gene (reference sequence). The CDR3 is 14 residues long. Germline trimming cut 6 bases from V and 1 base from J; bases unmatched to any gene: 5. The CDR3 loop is CASRGRDRNTEAFF. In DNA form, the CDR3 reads TGTGCCAGCAGAGGCCGGGACAGGAACACTGAAGCTTTCTTT.

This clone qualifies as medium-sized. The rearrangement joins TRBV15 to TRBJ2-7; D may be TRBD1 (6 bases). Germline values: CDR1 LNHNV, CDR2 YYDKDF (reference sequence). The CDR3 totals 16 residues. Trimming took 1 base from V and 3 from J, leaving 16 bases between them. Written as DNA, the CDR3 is TGTGCCACCAGCAGAGGGAGAATTGGACAGCACTACGAGCAGTACTTC. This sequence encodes CATSRGRIGQHYEQYF.